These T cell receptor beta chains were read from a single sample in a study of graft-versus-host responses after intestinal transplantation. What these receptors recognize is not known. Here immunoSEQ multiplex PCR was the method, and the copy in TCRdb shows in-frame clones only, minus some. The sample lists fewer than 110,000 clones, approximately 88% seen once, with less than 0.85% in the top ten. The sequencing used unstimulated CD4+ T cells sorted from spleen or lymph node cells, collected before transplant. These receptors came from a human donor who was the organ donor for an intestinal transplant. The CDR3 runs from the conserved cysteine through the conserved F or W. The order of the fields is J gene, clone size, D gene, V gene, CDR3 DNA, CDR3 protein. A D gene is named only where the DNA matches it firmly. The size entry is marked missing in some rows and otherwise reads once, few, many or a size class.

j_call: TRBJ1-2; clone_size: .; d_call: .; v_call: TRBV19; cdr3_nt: TGTGCCAGTAGTATATCAAACGGGGACTATGGCTACACCTTC; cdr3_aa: CASSISNGDYGYTF
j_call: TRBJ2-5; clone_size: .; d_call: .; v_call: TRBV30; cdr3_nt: TGTGCCTGGAGTGCCCTTTCGGGGGAGACCCAGTACTTC; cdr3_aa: CAWSALSGETQYF
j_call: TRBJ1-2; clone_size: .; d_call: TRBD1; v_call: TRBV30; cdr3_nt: TGTGCCTGGAGATCGACAGGGCAGGTCTATGGCTACACCTTC; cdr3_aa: CAWRSTGQVYGYTF
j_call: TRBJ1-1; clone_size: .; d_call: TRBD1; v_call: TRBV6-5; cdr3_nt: TGTGCCAGCAGTTACGCTTCCCCCCGGACAGGGGAAGCTTTCTTT; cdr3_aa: CASSYASPRTGEAFF
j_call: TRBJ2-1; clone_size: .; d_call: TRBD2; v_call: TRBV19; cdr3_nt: TGTGCCAGTAGTCCGAGCCCACCTCTAGCGGGAGGGCGTTGGTGGAATGAGCAGTTCTTC; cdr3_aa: CASSPSPPLAGGRWWNEQFF
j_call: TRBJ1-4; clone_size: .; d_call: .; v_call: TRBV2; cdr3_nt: TGTGCCAGCAGTGATAGAACAGCTAATGAAAAACTGTTTTTT; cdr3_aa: CASSDRTANEKLFF
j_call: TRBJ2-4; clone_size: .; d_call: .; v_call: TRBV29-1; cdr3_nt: TGCAGCGTTGGGACCCTAGCCAAAAACATTCAGTACTTC; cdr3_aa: CSVGTLAKNIQYF
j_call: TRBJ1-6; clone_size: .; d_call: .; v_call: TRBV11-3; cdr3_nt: TGTGCCAGCAGGTCAGATGGGATCTTCCGGGAGAATAGGGATTCACCCCTCCACTTT; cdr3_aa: CASRSDGIFRENRDSPLHF
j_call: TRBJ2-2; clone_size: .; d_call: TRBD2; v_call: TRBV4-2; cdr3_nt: TGTGCCAGCAGCCCAGACTACGGCGGGGGGGCTAGCGGGGAGCTGTTTTTT; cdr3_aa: CASSPDYGGGASGELFF
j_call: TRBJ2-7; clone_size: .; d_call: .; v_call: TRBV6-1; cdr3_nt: TGTGCCAGCAGTCAGTGGGGGGGGGCCTCCTACGAGCAGTACTTC; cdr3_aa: CASSQWGGASYEQYF
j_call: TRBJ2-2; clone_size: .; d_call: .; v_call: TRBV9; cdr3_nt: TGTGCCAGCAGCGTAGGAAGACGCGGCGGGGAGCTGTTTTTT; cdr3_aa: CASSVGRRGGELFF
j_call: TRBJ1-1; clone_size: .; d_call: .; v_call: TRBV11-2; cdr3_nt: TGTGCCAGCAGCTTAGCATTAGGGAACACTGAAGCTTTCTTT; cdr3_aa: CASSLALGNTEAFF
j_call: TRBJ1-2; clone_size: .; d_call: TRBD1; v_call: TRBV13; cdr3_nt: TGTGCCAGCAGCGCCTGGGACAGGGAATTATATGGCTACACCTTC; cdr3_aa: CASSAWDRELYGYTF
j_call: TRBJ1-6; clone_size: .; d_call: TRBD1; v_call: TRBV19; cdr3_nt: TGTGCCAGCCGGGACAGGAGCGCATCTTATAATTCACCCCTCCACTTT; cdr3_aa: CASRDRSASYNSPLHF
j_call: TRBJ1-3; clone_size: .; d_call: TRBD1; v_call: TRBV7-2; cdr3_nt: TGTGCCAGCAGCGCGTCACAGGGGACGGGCGGAAACACCATATATTTT; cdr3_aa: CASSASQGTGGNTIYF
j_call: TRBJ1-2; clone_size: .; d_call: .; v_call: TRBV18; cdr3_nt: TGTGCCAGCTCACCGGAGGAAAACTATGGCTACACCTTC; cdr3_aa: CASSPEENYGYTF
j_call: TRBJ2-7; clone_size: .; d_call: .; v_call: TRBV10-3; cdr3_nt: TGTGCCACCGCAGGGGCGATCTCCTACGAGCAGTACTTC; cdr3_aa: CATAGAISYEQYF
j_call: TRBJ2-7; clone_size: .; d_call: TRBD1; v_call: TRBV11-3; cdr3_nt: TGTGCCAGCAGCTCATTTACTTCGAGACAGGGGGCCATCGAGCAGTACTTC; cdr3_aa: CASSSFTSRQGAIEQYF
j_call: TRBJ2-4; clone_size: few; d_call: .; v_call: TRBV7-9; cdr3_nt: TGTGCCAGCAGCTTAACATTGGCTAGCGATATAGCCAAAAACATTCAGTACTTC; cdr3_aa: CASSLTLASDIAKNIQYF
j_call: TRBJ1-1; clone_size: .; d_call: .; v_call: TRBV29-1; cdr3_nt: TGCAGCGTTGCTCTGGGGTTAGAAGCTTTCTTT; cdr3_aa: CSVALGLEAFF
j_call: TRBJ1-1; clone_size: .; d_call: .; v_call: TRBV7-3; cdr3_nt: TGTGCCAGCAGCTCTGGACAGGAAGCTTTCTTT; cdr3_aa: CASSSGQEAFF
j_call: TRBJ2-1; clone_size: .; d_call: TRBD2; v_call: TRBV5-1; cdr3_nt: TGCGCCAGCAGCAATCAGGCGGGAGGGCCGGAGTTCTTC; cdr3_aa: CASSNQAGGPEFF
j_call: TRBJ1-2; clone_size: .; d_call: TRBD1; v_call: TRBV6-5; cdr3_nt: TGTGCCAGCAGGCGGGACAGGGGGCTTTCAGGCTACACCTTC; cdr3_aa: CASRRDRGLSGYTF
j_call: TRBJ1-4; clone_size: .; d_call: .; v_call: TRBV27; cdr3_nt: TGTGCCAGCAGCCGTACAGGGCTTAATGAAAAACTGTTTTTT; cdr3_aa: CASSRTGLNEKLFF
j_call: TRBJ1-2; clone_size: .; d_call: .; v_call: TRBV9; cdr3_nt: TGTGCCAGCAGCGGTCAAGGGGGTTCGGGTCGTGGCTACACCTTC; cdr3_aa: CASSGQGGSGRGYTF
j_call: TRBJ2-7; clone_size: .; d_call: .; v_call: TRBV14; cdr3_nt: TGTGCCAGCACCTCGATCCAGGGGGGCGAGCAGTACTTC; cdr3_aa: CASTSIQGGEQYF
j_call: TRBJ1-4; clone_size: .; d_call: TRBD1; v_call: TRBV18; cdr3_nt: TGTGCCAGCTCATCAACCGGGACAGGAGCTGAAAAACTGTTTTTT; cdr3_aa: CASSSTGTGAEKLFF
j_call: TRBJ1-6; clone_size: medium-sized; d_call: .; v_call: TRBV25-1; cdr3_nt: TGTGCCAGCAGTGAAGGGCGCTACAATTCACCCCTCCACTTT; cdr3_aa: CASSEGRYNSPLHF
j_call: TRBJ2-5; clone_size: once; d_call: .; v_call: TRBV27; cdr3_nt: TGTGCCAGCAGTTCCCTCCGGGGCGTGGTGGAGACCCAGTACTTC; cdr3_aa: CASSSLRGVVETQYF
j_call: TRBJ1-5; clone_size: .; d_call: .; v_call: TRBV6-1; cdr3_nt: TGTGCCAGCTCTTGGGGGGCGGGGGGCAATCAGCCCCAGCATTTT; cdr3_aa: CASSWGAGGNQPQHF
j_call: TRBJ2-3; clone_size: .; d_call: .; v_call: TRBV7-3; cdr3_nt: TGTGCCAGCAGCTTGGGCAGGGACAACACAGATACGCAGTATTTT; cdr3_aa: CASSLGRDNTDTQYF
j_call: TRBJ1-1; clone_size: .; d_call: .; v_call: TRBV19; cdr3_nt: TGTGCCAGTCTGGGCCCGCCCAAGGCTTTCTTT; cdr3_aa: CASLGPPKAFF
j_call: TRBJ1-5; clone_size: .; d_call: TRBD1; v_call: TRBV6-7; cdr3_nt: TGTGCCAGCAGTTACAGGGGGCGCAATCAGCCCCAGCATTTT; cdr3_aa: CASSYRGRNQPQHF
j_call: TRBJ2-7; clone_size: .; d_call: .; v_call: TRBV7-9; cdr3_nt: TGTGCCAGCAGCTTACAAGGGGACGAGCAGTACTTC; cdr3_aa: CASSLQGDEQYF
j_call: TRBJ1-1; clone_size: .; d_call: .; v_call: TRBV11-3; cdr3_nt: TGTGCCAGCAGCAGAACGGTACAGAACACTGAAGCTTTCTTT; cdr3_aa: CASSRTVQNTEAFF
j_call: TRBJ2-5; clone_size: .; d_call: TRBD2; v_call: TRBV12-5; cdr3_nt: TGTGCTAGTGGCCGCCTCGGGGGGAGCCAAGAGACCCAGTACTTC; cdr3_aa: CASGRLGGSQETQYF
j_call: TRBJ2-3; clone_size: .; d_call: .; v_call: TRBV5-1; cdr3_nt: TGCGCCAGCAGCTTTAGCGGAGGCACAGATACGCAGTATTTT; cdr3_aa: CASSFSGGTDTQYF
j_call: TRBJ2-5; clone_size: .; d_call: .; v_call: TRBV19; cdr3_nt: TGTGCCAGTAGTATAGTAGGGACGGAGAAAGAGACCCAGTACTTC; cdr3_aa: CASSIVGTEKETQYF
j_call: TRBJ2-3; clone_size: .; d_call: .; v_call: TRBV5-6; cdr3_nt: TGTGCCAGCAGCTTGGCGGGCAGGTACACAGATACGCAGTATTTT; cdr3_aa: CASSLAGRYTDTQYF
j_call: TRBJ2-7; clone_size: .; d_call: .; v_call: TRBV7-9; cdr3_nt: TGTGCCAGCAGCCTCGGACCGGACTACGAGCAGTACTTC; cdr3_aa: CASSLGPDYEQYF
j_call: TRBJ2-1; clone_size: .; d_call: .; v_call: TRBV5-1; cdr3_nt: TGCGCCAGCAGGAGGGGGGGCGCCGAGACTTATTACAATGAGCAGTTCTTC; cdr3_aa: CASRRGGAETYYNEQFF